Below, 21 T cell receptor beta chains from the same sample are listed, as sequenced in a study of cytomegalovirus exposure and HLA in healthy donors. Only in-frame clones appear in the TCRdb table, and some are missing; sequencing was by immunoSEQ multiplex PCR. The top ten clones hold around 1.4% of a sample with about 65,000 clones, just over 90% of them seen once. Material for sequencing was PBMCs. The source of these receptors is a young woman in good health and CMV-seronegative.

This chain connects TRBV7-2 to TRBJ2-7, with D hard to call. This CDR3 is built from 11 residues. CDR1 is SGHTA and CDR2 is FQGNSA in the germline V gene. Trimming stripped 3 bases from V and 5 bases from J, with 5 bases between. CDR3 sequence reads: CASSLRNEQYF. The DNA of the CDR3 is TGTGCCAGCAGCTTGAGGAACGAGCAGTACTTC. The full variable domain, its missing parts supplied by reference TRBV7-2 and TRBJ2-7, is GAGVSQSPSNKVTEKGKDVELRCDPISGHTALYWYRQSLGQGLEFLIYFQGNSAPDKSGLPSDRFSAERTGGSVSTLTIQRTQQEDSAVYLCASSLRNEQYFGPGTRLTVT.

The V gene is TRBV14, the J gene TRBJ2-3; TRBD1 matches 11 bases. CDR1 SGHDN and CDR2 FVKESK come from the germline V gene. The trim removed 4 bases at V and 4 bases at J, leaving 13 bases unmatched. CDR3 size: 18 residues. The CDR3: CASSPFGTGGRLADTQYF. DNA for the CDR3: TGTGCCAGCAGCCCCTTCGGGACAGGGGGTCGTCTGGCAGATACGCAGTATTTT. Filled out from reference TRBV14 and TRBJ2-3, the complete variable domain reads EAGVTQFPSHSVIEKGQTVTLRCDPISGHDNLYWYRRVMGKEIKFLLHFVKESKQDESGMPNNRFLAERTGGTYSTLKVQPAELEDSGVYFCASSPFGTGGRLADTQYFGPGTRLTVL.

This chain connects TRBV6-5 to TRBJ2-1, with D possibly being TRBD1 (5 bases). CDR1 and CDR2 from the germline V gene are MNHEY and SVGAGI. The CDR3 runs to 14 residues. V was clipped by 6 bases and J by 6 bases, with 15 bases between them. The CDR3 loop is CASRPQGAGNEQFF. In DNA form, the CDR3 reads TGTGCCAGCAGGCCCCAAGGGGCCGGCAATGAGCAGTTCTTC.

The chain combines TRBV4-1 with TRBJ2-1, with 13 bases that match TRBD2. V lost 0 bases and J lost 8; bases outside the gene matches: 13. Germline assignment: CDR1 MGHRA and CDR2 YSYEKL. The CDR3 runs 19 residues. This CDR3 is CASSQEWTSGSKEVDEQFF. DNA for the CDR3: TGCGCCAGCAGCCAAGAATGGACTAGCGGGAGTAAGGAGGTCGATGAGCAGTTCTTC.

A single count supports this clone. The chain carries TRBV28 and TRBJ1-4; possible D gene TRBD1, 6 bases. Germline V gene data show CDR1 as MDHEN and CDR2 as SYDVKM. CDR3 length: 14 amino acids. The V gene lost 7 bases and the J gene lost 5 bases, with 14 bases spanning the gap. CDR3 DNA sequence: TGTGCCAGCAAGTTGGGGGGGGCGAATGAAAAACTGTTTTTT. Residues: CASKLGGANEKLFF.

Here the CDR3 reads CASSARDRASYEQYF. The DNA of the CDR3 is TGTGCCAGCAGTGCACGGGACAGGGCCTCCTACGAGCAGTACTTC. The V call is TRBV28, the J call TRBJ2-7; 9 bases align to TRBD1. V was pared by 5 bases and J by 0 bases, with 5 bases of the junction left unmatched. The CDR3 length is 15 residues. The germline gives CDR1 MDHEN, CDR2 SYDVKM.

The chain links TRBV6-6 to TRBJ2-5, with D tentatively TRBD2 (5 bases). The germline gives CDR1 MNHNY, CDR2 SVGAGI (reference sequence). The CDR3 spans 15 residues. Trimming took 9 bases from V and 4 from J, leaving 21 bases between them. CDR3 sequence: CASRGRVAEIETQYF. CDR3 sequence (DNA): TGTGCCAGTAGAGGGCGGGTGGCGGAAATAGAGACCCAGTACTTC.

The rearrangement uses TRBV27 and TRBJ1-6; 7 nucleotides match TRBD1. Germline values: CDR1 MNHEY, CDR2 SMNVEV (reference sequence). Losses at the gene ends were 5 bases for V and 8 bases for J; bases not matched to a gene: 15. The CDR3 runs 17 residues. The CDR3 DNA is TGTGCCAGCAGTCGCGGACAGGCCGTTTCATCCCATTCACCCCTCCACTTT. This gives the protein CASSRGQAVSSHSPLHF.

The chain has TRBV4-3 and TRBJ2-1; D gene unclear. The CDR3 has 15 amino acids. In germline, CDR1 is LGHNA, CDR2 YSLEER. Trimming stripped 3 bases from V and 3 bases from J, with 12 bases between. The CDR3, as DNA: TGCGCCAGCAGCCAGCAAGACATTAGCTACAATGAGCAGTTCTTC. This encodes CASSQQDISYNEQFF.

This clone has more than one count but fewer than ten. A junction end diverges from the germline sequence, so it may reflect a read error. CDR3 in amino acids: CASSYRGSSSQPQHF. The CDR3 bases are TGTGCCAGCAGTTACAGGGGAAGCAGCAGTCAGCCCCAGCATTTT. The chain combines TRBV7-2 with TRBJ1-5; TRBD1 matches at 7 bases. The CDR3 is 15 residues long. CDR1 and CDR2 (germline): SGHTA, FQGNSA.

This clone has a single count. The V gene is TRBV18, the J gene TRBJ2-5; D perhaps matches TRBD2 (5 bases). V gave up 3 bases and J gave up 0 bases, with 17 bases separating them. CDR3 size: 17 residues. CDR1 and CDR2 (germline): KGHSH, LQKENI. The CDR3 nucleotides are TGTGCCAGCTCACCCCCGGAGGATCAAGCCCACCAAGAGACCCAGTACTTC. The encoded protein is CASSPPEDQAHQETQYF.

The V gene is TRBV11-2, the J gene TRBJ1-5; maybe TRBD1 (6 bases). Trimming cost V 4 bases and J 8 bases, with 9 bases left between them. The CDR3 loop spans 12 amino acids. CDR1 SGHAT and CDR2 FQNNGV come from the germline V gene. The CDR3 loop is CASSSSGEPQHF. CDR3 sequence (DNA): TGTGCCAGCAGCTCTTCAGGGGAGCCCCAGCATTTT.

The chain has TRBV7-9 and TRBJ2-1; no clear D. Trimming stripped 3 bases from V and 5 bases from J, with 5 bases between. CDR1 and CDR2 (germline): SEHNR, FQNEAQ (reference sequence). The CDR3 sequence is 12 residues long. Here the CDR3 reads CASSFRDNEQFF. Here the CDR3 DNA reads TGTGCCAGCAGCTTCCGTGACAATGAGCAGTTCTTC.

The chain joins TRBV20-1 to TRBJ2-7; D may be TRBD1 (5 bases). Trimming removed 6 bases at V and 6 bases at J, with 12 bases between. The CDR3 contains 11 residues. CDR1 is DFQATT and CDR2 is SNEGSKA in the germline V gene (reference sequence). CDR3 bases: TGCAGTGCCAATGGGGCTGCCGAGCAGTACTTC. The encoded protein is CSANGAAEQYF.

The gene calls are TRBV2 and TRBJ1-5; TRBD1 might be the D (5 bases). The V end lost 6 bases, the J end lost 7 bases, and 16 bases lay between the germline ends. Germline loops: CDR1 SNHLY, CDR2 FYNNEI. The CDR3 consists of 14 residues. The CDR3 nucleotides read TGTGCCAGCAGCGAGGCCCCCGGGGGACAGCCCCAGCATTTT. It codes for CASSEAPGGQPQHF.

The chain recombines TRBV6-6 with TRBJ1-4; the D gene is possibly TRBD1 (5 bases). Germline V gene lookup returns CDR1 MNHNY and CDR2 SVGAGI (reference sequence). This CDR3 region has 13 residues. Trimming pared 4 bases from V and 8 bases from J, leaving 11 bases between. In DNA form, the CDR3 reads TGTGCCAGCAGTTCAGGGTTTTACGAAAAACTGTTTTTT. As protein: CASSSGFYEKLFF.

This clone was seen only a few times. This chain joins TRBV29-1 and TRBJ1-5; D uncertain. This CDR3 contains 13 residues. V lost 4 bases and J lost 7, with 14 bases in between. Germline CDR1 SQVTM, CDR2 ANQGSEA. The CDR3 spells CSVALGPGQPQHF. In DNA form, the CDR3 reads TGCAGCGTTGCACTAGGACCGGGGCAGCCCCAGCATTTT.

The chain combines TRBV5-5 with TRBJ2-4; no clear D gene. This CDR3 region has 15 residues. Germline V gene lookup returns CDR1 SGHKS and CDR2 YYEKEE (reference sequence). Trimming stripped 2 bases from V and 6 bases from J, with 15 bases between. This chain's CDR3 is CASSFSATRGNIQYF. Here the CDR3 DNA reads TGTGCCAGCAGCTTTTCAGCCACCCGAGGAAACATTCAGTACTTC. The full variable domain, completed using reference TRBV5-5 and TRBJ2-4, is DAGVTQSPTHLIKTRGQQVTLRCSPISGHKSVSWYQQVLGQGPQFIFQYYEKEERGRGNFPDRFSARQFPNYSSELNVNALLLGDSALYLCASSFSATRGNIQYFGAGTRLSVL.

The V and J genes are TRBV6-1 and TRBJ2-3; D call uncertain. V was clipped by 6 bases and J by 3 bases, with 10 bases between them. This CDR3 contains 13 residues. Germline CDR1 and CDR2: MNHNS and SASEGT. CDR3 amino acids: CASSPSQTDTQYF. DNA for the CDR3: TGTGCCAGCAGCCCAAGTCAGACAGATACGCAGTATTTT.

This rearrangement joins TRBV19 to TRBJ1-5, with TRBD1 as a possible D gene (5 bases). From germline, CDR1 is LNHDA and CDR2 SQIVND (reference sequence). This CDR3 is built from 13 residues. V was cut by 5 bases and J by 4 bases, with 9 bases left in between. The CDR3 is CASSQGENQPQHF. The CDR3 DNA follows: TGTGCCAGTAGTCAAGGGGAAAATCAGCCCCAGCATTTT.

The rearrangement links TRBV19 to TRBJ1-1; 8 bases agree with TRBD1. The CDR3 spans 13 residues. The V gene end was trimmed by 10 bases and the J gene end by 1 base; junction bases not matched to a gene: 5. Germline V gene sequence: CDR1 LNHDA, CDR2 SQIVND (reference sequence). In nucleotides, the CDR3 is TGTGCCACCAAGGACAGGGCGAACACTGAAGCTTTCTTT. The encoded protein is CATKDRANTEAFF.